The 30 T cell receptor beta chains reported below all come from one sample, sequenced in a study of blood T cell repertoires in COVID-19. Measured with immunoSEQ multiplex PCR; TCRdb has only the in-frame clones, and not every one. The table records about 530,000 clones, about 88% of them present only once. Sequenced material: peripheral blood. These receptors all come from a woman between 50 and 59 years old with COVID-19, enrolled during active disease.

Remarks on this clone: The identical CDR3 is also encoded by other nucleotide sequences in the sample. Here the CDR3 DNA reads TGCGCCAGCAGCTTGTATCTAGATCAGCCCCAGCATTTT. This translates into CASSLYLDQPQHF. This chain joins TRBV5-1 and TRBJ1-5; no reliable D call. Germline V gene lookup returns CDR1 SGHRS and CDR2 YFSETQ. The CDR3 runs to 13 residues. Trimming left V 1 base short and J 5 bases short, with 7 bases between.

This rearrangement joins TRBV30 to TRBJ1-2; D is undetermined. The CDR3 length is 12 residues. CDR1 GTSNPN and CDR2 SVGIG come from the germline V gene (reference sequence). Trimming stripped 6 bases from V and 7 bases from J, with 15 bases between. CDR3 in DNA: TGTGCCTGCTTTATTACAAGCGGTGGCTACACCTTC. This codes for CACFITSGGYTF.

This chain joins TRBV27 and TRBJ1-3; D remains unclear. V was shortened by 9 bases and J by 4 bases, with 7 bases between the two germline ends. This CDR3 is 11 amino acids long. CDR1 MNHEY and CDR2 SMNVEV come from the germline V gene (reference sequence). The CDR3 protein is CASAQGNTIYF. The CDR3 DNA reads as TGTGCCAGTGCCCAGGGAAACACCATATATTTT.

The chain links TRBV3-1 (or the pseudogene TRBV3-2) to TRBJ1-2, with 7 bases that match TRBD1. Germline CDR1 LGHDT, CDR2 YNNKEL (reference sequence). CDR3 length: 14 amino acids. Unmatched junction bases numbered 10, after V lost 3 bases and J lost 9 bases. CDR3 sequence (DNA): TGTGCCAGCAGCCAGGTGACAGGGCTTAGGAGCTACACCTTC. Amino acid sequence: CASSQVTGLRSYTF.

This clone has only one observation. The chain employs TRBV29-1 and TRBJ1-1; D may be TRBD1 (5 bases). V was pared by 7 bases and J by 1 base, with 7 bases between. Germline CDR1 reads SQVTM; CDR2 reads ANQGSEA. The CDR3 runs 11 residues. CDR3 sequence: CSGQGNTEAFF. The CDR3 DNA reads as TGCAGCGGGCAGGGGAACACTGAAGCTTTCTTT.

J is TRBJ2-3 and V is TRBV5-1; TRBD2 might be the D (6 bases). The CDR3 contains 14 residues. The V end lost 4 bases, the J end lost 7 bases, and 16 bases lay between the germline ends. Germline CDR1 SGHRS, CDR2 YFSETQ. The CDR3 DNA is TGCGCCAGCAGCCCGGGGGACCTTTCGAATACGCAGTATTTT. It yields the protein CASSPGDLSNTQYF.

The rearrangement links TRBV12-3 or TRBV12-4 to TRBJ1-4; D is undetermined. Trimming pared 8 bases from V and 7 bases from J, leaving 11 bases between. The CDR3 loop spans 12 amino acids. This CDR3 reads CASGRESEKLFF. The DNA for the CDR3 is TGTGCCAGCGGTAGGGAGTCTGAAAAACTGTTTTTT.

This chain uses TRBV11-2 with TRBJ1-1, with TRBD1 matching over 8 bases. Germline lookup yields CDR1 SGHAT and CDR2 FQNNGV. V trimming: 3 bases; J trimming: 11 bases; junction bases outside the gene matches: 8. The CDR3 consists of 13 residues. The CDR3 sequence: CASSFQGAGVAFF. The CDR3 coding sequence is TGTGCCAGCAGCTTTCAGGGGGCCGGGGTGGCTTTCTTT.

This chain's CDR3 is CASSMTGYGYTF. CDR3 bases: TGTGCCAGCAGCATGACAGGCTATGGCTACACCTTC. This chain uses TRBV5-5 with TRBJ1-2; D is perhaps TRBD1 (6 bases). The V and J ends lost 4 bases and 4 bases respectively, with 8 bases between them. This CDR3 has 12 amino acids. CDR1 is SGHKS and CDR2 is YYEKEE in the germline V gene (reference sequence).

In DNA form, the CDR3 reads TGTGCCAGAAGGTATGCAGGCCACTTTTCCTACGAGCAGTACTTC. Translation gives CARRYAGHFSYEQYF. The genes are TRBV6-5 and TRBJ2-7, with D uncertain. The CDR3 is made up of 15 amino acids. Germline loops: CDR1 MNHEY, CDR2 SVGAGI. V dropped 9 bases and J dropped 1 base, with 19 bases sitting between them.

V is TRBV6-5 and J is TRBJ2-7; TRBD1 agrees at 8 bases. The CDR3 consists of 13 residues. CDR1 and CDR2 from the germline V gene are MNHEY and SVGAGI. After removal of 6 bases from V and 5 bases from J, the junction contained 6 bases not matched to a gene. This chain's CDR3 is CASSETGVNEQYF. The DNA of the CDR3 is TGTGCCAGCAGCGAGACAGGGGTAAACGAGCAGTACTTC.

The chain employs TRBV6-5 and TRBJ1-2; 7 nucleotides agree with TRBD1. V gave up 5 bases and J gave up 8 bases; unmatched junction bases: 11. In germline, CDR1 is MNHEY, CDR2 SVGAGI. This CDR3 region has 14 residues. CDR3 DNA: TGTGCCAGCAGTCGAGCCGGGACAGTTATCGGCTACACCTTC. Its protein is CASSRAGTVIGYTF.

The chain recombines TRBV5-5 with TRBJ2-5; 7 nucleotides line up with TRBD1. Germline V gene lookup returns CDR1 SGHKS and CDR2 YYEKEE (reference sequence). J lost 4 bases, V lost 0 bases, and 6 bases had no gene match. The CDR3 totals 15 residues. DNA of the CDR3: TGTGCCAGCAGCTTGGCCCAGGGGGTAACAGAGACCCAGTACTTC. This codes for CASSLAQGVTETQYF.

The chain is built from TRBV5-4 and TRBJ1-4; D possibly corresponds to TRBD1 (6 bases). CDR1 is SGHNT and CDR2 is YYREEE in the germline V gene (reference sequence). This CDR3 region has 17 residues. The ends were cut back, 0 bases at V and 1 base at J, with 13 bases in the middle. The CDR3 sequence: CASSLGGRSLTNEKLFF. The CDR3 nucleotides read TGTGCCAGCAGCTTGGGGGGGCGCAGCTTAACTAATGAAAAACTGTTTTTT. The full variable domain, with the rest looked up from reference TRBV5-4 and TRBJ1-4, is ETGVTQSPTHLIKTRGQQVTLRCSSQSGHNTVSWYQQALGQGPQFIFQYYREEENGRGNFPPRFSGLQFPNYSSELNVNALELDDSALYLCASSLGGRSLTNEKLFFGSGTQLSVL.

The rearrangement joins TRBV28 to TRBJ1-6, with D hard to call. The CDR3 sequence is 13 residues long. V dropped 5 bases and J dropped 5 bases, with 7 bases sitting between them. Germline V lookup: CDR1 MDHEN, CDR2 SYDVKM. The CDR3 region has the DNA TGTGCCAGCAGTACAGCTAATAATTCACCCCTCCACTTT. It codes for CASSTANNSPLHF.

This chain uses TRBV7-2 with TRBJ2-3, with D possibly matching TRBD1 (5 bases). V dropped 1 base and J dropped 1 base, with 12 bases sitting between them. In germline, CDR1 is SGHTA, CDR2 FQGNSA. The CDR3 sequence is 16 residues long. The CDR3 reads CASSLGRGAGTDTQYF. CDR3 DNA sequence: TGTGCCAGCAGCTTAGGTCGTGGGGCAGGCACAGATACGCAGTATTTT.

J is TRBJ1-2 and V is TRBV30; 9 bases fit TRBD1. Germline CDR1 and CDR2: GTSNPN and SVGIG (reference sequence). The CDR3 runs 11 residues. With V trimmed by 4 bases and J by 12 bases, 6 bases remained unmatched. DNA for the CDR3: TGTGCCTGGATGGCACAGGGGGCGCACACCTTC. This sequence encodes CAWMAQGAHTF.

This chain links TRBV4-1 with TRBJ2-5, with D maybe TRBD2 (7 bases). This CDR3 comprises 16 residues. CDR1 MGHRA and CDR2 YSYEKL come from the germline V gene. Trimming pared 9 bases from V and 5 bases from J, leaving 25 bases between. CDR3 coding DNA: TGCGCCAGACATGTTCGGGGAGGGGGAGCAGGGGAGACCCAGTACTTC. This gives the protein CARHVRGGGAGETQYF.

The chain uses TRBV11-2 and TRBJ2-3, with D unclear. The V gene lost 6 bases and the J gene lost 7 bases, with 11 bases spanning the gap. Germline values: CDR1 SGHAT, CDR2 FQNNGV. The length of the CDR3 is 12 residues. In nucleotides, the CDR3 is TGTGCCAGCAGTTCTACGCCGAATACGCAGTATTTT. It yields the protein CASSSTPNTQYF.

The CDR3 protein is CAWSVDRGLNEQFF. In DNA, the CDR3 is TGTGCCTGGAGTGTGGACAGGGGGCTCAATGAGCAGTTCTTC. The chain recombines TRBV30 with TRBJ2-1; 11 positions agree with TRBD1. Per germline, CDR1 GTSNPN and CDR2 SVGIG (reference sequence). The CDR3 contains 14 residues. The ends lost 0 bases at V and 6 bases at J; junction bases unmatched: 1.

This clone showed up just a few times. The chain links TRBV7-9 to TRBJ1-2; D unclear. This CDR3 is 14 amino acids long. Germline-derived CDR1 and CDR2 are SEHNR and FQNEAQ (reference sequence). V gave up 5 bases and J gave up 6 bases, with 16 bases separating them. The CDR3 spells CASSPMGRADGYTF. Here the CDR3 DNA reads TGTGCCAGCAGCCCTATGGGCAGAGCCGATGGCTACACCTTC.

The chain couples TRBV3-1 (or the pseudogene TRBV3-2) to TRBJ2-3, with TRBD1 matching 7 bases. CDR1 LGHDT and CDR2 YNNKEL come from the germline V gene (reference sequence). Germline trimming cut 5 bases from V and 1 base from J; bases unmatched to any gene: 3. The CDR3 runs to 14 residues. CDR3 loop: CASSYGTGTDTQYF. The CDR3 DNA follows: TGTGCCAGCAGCTACGGGACAGGCACAGATACGCAGTATTTT.

The CDR3 bases are TGTGCCAGTAGCTATACACGGAAAGAGGCCCAGCATTTT. Protein sequence: CASSYTRKEAQHF. The chain uses TRBV19 and TRBJ1-5; D remains unclear. The CDR3 has 13 amino acids. Germline CDR1 is LNHDA and CDR2 is SQIVND (reference sequence). The V and J ends lost 6 bases and 11 bases respectively, with 17 bases between them.

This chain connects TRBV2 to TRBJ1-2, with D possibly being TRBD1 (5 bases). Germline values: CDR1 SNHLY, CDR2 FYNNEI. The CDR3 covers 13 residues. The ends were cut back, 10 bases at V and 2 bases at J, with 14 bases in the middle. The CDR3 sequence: CATSFRVNYGYTF. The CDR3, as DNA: TGTGCCACCTCTTTCAGGGTAAACTATGGCTACACCTTC. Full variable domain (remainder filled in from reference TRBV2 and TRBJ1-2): EPEVTQTPSHQVTQMGQEVILRCVPISNHLYFYWYRQILGQKVEFLVSFYNNEISEKSEIFDDQFSVERPDGSNFTLKIRSTKLEDSAMYFCATSFRVNYGYTFGSGTRLTVV.

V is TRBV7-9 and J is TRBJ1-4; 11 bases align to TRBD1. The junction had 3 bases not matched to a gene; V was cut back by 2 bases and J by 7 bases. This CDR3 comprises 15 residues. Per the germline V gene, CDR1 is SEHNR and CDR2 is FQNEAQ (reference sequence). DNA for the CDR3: TGTGCCAGCAGCTTAAGGACAGGGGGCGTTGAAAAACTGTTTTTT. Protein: CASSLRTGGVEKLFF.

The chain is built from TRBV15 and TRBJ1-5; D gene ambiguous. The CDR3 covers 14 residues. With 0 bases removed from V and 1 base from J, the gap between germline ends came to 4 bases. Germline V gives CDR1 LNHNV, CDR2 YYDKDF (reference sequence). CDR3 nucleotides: TGTGCCACCAGCAGAGATCTGAGCAATCAGCCCCAGCATTTT. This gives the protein CATSRDLSNQPQHF.

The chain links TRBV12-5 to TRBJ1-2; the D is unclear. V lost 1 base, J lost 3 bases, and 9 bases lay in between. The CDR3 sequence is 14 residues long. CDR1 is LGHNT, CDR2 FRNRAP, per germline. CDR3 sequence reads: CASGLGWADYGYTF. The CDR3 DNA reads TGTGCTAGTGGTTTGGGTTGGGCAGACTATGGCTACACCTTC. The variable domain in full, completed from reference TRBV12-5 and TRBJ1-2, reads DARVTQTPRHKVTEMGQEVTMRCQPILGHNTVFWYRQTMMQGLELLAYFRNRAPLDDSGMPKDRFSAEMPDATLATLKIQPSEPRDSAVYFCASGLGWADYGYTFGSGTRLTVV.

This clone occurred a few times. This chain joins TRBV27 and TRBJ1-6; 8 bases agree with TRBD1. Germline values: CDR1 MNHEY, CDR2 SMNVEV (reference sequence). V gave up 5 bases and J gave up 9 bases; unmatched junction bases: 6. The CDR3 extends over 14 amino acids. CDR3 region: CASSTGGRVSPLHF. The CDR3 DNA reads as TGTGCCAGCAGTACAGGGGGAAGAGTTTCACCCCTCCACTTT.

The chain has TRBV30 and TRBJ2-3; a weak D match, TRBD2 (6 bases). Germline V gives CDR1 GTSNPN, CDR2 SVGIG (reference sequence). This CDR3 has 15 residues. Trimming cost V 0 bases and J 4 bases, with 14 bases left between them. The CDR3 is CAWSVRGGRSDTQYF. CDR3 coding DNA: TGTGCCTGGAGTGTACGGGGAGGTAGGTCAGATACGCAGTATTTT.

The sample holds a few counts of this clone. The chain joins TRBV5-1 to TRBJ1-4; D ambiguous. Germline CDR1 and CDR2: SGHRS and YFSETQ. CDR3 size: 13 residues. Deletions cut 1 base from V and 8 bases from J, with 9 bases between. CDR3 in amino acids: CASSLQAREKLFF. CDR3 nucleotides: TGCGCCAGCAGCTTGCAGGCCCGAGAAAAACTGTTTTTT. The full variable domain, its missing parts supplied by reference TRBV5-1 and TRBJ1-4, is KAGVTQTPRYLIKTRGQQVTLSCSPISGHRSVSWYQQTPGQGLQFLFEYFSETQRNKGNFPGRFSGRQFSNSRSEMNVSTLELGDSALYLCASSLQAREKLFFGSGTQLSVL.